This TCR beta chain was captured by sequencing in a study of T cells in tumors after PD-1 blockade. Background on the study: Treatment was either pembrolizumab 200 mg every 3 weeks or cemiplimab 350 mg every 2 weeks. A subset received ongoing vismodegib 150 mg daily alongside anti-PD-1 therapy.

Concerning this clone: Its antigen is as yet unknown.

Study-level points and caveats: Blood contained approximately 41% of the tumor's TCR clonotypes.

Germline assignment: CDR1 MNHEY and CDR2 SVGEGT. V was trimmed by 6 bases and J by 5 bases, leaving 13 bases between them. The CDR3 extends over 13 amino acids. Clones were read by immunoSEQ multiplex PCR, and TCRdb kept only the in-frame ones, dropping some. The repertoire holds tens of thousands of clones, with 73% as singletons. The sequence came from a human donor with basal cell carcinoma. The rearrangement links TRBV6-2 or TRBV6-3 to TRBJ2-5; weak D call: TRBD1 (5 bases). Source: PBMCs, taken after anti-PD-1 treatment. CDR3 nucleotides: TGTGCCAGCAGCTCTTATAAGGGGGAGACCCAGTACTTC. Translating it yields CASSSYKGETQYF.